This entry describes one TCR beta chain. Its antigen is not identified. Germline loops: CDR1 SGHTA, CDR2 FQGNSA. This CDR3 has 13 amino acids. Trimming took off 5 bases at V and 5 bases at J, with 12 bases between the two ends. Sequenced by immunoSEQ multiplex PCR; TCRdb stores in-frame clones only, minus some. The repertoire holds 23,000 or so clones, with approximately 91% as singletons. The data were obtained in a study of untreated major depressive disorder. Study conclusions and caveats: TRBV05-01 (Vbeta 5.1) usage was higher in CD4+ T cells of depressed patients than controls.

The chain is built from TRBV7-2 and TRBJ1-2; D might be TRBD1 (6 bases). The sequence derives from a woman between 25 and 40 years old with major depressive disorder. The sample was CD4+ T cells from PBMCs. CDR3 coding DNA: TGTGCCAGCAGCCTAGGGGGGTTTTATGGCTACACCTTC. Translated: CASSLGGFYGYTF.